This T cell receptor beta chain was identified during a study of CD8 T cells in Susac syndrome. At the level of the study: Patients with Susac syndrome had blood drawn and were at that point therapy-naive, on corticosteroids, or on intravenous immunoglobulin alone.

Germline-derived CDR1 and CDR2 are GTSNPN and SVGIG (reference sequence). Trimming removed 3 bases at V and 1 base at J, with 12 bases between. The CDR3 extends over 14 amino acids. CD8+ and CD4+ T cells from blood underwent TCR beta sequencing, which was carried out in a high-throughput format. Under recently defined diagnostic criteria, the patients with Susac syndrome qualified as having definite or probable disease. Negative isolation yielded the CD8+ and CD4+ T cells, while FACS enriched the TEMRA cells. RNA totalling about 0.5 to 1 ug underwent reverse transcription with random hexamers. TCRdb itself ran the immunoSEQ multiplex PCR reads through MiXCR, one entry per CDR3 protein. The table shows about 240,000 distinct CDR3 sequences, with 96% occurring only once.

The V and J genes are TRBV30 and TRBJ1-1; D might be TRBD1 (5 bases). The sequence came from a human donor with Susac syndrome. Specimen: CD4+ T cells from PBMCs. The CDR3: CAWRGGDANTEAFF. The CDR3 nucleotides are TGTGCCTGGAGAGGAGGGGATGCGAACACTGAAGCTTTCTTT.